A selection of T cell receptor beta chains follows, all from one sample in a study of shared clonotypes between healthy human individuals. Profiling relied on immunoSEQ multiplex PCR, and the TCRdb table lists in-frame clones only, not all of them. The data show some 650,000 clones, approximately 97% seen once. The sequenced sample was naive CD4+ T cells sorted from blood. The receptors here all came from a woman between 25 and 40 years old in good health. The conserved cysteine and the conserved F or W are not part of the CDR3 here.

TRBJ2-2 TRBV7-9 ASRPTGTSNTGELF
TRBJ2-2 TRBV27 ASTRGGRNTGELF
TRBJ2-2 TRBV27 ASSQRTVNTGELF
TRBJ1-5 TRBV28 ASSLWPAHYEIQPQH
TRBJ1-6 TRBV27 AQPGGGGTPLH
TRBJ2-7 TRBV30 ANRGTGYGEQY
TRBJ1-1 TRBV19 ATSIRGLGTEAF
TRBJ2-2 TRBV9 ASSVTSTGELF
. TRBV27 ASSGRTAPRYEQY
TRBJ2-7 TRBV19 ASSGRGGGPYEQY
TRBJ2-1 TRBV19 ASSLEFSSYNEQF
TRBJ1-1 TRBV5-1 ASSWESNTEAF
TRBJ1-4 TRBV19 ASSPGDFGATNEKLF
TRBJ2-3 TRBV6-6 ASGTTAFTDTQY
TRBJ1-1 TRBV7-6 ASSSEGGQGVGTEAF
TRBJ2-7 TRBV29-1 SVGGGLRTGHYEQY
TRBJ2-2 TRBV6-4 ASSDSSLAGIGELF
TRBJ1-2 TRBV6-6 ASSYGADGYT
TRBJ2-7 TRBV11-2 ASSPPGLTYEQY
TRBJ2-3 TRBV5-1 ASSLWVAGTQY
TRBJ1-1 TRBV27 ASSLYGNMNTEAF
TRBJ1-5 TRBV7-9 ASSLGQGRNQPQH
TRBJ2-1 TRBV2 ALEDRGRGSYNEQF
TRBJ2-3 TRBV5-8 ASNSGRGTDTQY
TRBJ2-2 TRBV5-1 ASRAGVDTGELF
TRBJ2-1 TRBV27 ASYRLAGGGEQF
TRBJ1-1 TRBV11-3 ASSYYRDTEAF
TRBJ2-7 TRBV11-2 ASSLGLADSYEQY
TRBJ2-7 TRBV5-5 AGQVGQGADEQY
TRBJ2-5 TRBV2 ASARGPQETQY
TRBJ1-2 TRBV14 ASSPYLRQTENGYT
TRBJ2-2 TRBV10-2 ASSRGRDHTGELF
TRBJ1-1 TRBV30 AWKLGTEAF
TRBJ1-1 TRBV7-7 ASSLVRAVREAF
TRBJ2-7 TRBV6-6 ASRSTGSIYEQY
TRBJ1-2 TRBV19 ASSTPLKGWRGYT
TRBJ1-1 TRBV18 ASSPTRQGAGMNTEAF
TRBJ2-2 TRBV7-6 ASKRSRGNTGELF